This entry lists 25 T cell receptor beta chains sequenced from one sample in a study of cytomegalovirus exposure and HLA in healthy donors. The PCR was carried out with 60 Vbeta primers and 13 Jbeta primers. Only in-frame clones appear in the TCRdb table, and some are missing; sequencing was by immunoSEQ multiplex PCR. The sample lists under 150,000 clones, 65% to 90% occurring once. The sequenced material came from PBMCs. These receptors originate from a girl aged 2-15 years in good health and CMV-seronegative.

V and J are TRBV5-5 and TRBJ2-5; 9 bases match TRBD1. Germline V gene data show CDR1 as SGHKS and CDR2 as YYEKEE (reference sequence). This CDR3 region has 16 residues. The J segment lost 0 bases and the V segment lost 0 bases, leaving 3 bases of the junction unmatched. The CDR3 loop reads CASSLGDRAYQETQYF. CDR3 DNA: TGTGCCAGCAGCTTGGGGGACAGGGCTTACCAAGAGACCCAGTACTTC.

The V gene is TRBV4-2, the J gene TRBJ1-2; D gene unclear. V lost 1 base and J lost 1, with 10 bases in between. The germline CDR1 and CDR2 sequences are LGHNA and YNFKEQ. This CDR3 has 15 residues. The CDR3 here is CASSQARGGNYGYTF. CDR3 nucleotides: TGTGCCAGCAGCCAAGCCCGGGGAGGTAACTATGGCTACACCTTC.

V is TRBV2 and J is TRBJ1-5; 7 positions match TRBD1. The CDR3 totals 22 residues. V shed 2 bases, J shed 0 bases, and the junction held 22 bases outside the gene matches. Germline CDR1 SNHLY, CDR2 FYNNEI. The CDR3 DNA follows: TGTGCCAGCAGTGAACGTTTGTTCTGCGGACAGGAACCAAAATATAGCAATCAGCCCCAGCATTTT. The encoded protein is CASSERLFCGQEPKYSNQPQHF.

This chain joins TRBV2 and TRBJ2-1; no firm D call. V was shortened by 5 bases and J by 9 bases, with 14 bases between the two germline ends. This CDR3 comprises 13 residues. Looked up from germline, CDR1 is SNHLY and CDR2 is FYNNEI. In nucleotides, the CDR3 is TGTGCCAGCAGTAGCCGTCAGGTGCGTGAGCAGTTCTTC. It codes for CASSSRQVREQFF.

This rearrangement joins TRBV9 to TRBJ2-3, with 11 bases lining up with TRBD2. Trimming removed 0 bases from V and 5 bases from J; junction bases left unmatched: 5. The CDR3 runs to 16 residues. Per the germline V gene, CDR1 is SGDLS and CDR2 is YYNGEE. The CDR3 DNA is TGTGCCAGCAGCGTAGGGGGTACTAGCGGGGGAGATACGCAGTATTTT. It encodes CASSVGGTSGGDTQYF.

The sample holds one count of this clone. This chain uses TRBV11-2 with TRBJ1-2; 9 nucleotides agree with TRBD1. Germline loops: CDR1 SGHAT, CDR2 FQNNGV. This CDR3 region has 14 residues. Trimming removed 6 bases from V and 2 bases from J; junction bases left unmatched: 4. The CDR3 nucleotides read TGTGCCAGCAGTTTGGGGACAGGGAACTATGGCTACACCTTC. It specifies CASSLGTGNYGYTF.

The chain joins TRBV6-4 to TRBJ2-7, with a possible D match to TRBD2 (6 bases). The CDR3 loop spans 14 amino acids. In germline, CDR1 is MRHNA, CDR2 SNTAGT. With 5 bases removed from V and 0 bases from J, the gap between germline ends came to 11 bases. CDR3 in amino acids: CASSSDGSSYEQYF. The CDR3 coding sequence is TGTGCCAGCAGTTCGGACGGGAGCTCCTACGAGCAGTACTTC.

This clone has just a few counts. The chain has TRBV5-5 and TRBJ1-1; 9 bases match TRBD1. The CDR3 is made up of 15 amino acids. V shed 4 bases, J shed 3 bases, and the junction held 7 bases outside the gene matches. Germline-derived CDR1 and CDR2 are SGHKS and YYEKEE (reference sequence). CDR3 bases: TGTGCCAGCAGCAGTAGGACAGGGGATCACACTGAAGCTTTCTTT. Amino acids: CASSSRTGDHTEAFF.

Notes on this clone: At one of its ends the junction is not consistent with the germline gene, which may arise from a read error. The chain recombines TRBV5-4 with TRBJ2-3; possible D gene TRBD2, 5 bases. The CDR3 spans 16 residues. The germline V gene encodes CDR1 SGHNT and CDR2 YYREEE (reference sequence). The CDR3 bases are TGTGCCAGCAGCTTGGATCCATCCCCTAGCATAGATACGCAGTATTTT. Translation gives CASSLDPSPSIDTQYF.

The chain combines TRBV30 with TRBJ2-7, with D perhaps matching TRBD2 (6 bases). Trimming cost V 6 bases and J 2 bases, with 14 bases left between them. The CDR3 is 13 amino acids. The V gene's germline CDR1 is GTSNPN and CDR2 SVGIG (reference sequence). The DNA for the CDR3 is TGTGCCTGCGGTGGAGGGAAGACCTACGAGCAGTACTTC. Residues: CACGGGKTYEQYF.

The gene calls are TRBV19 and TRBJ2-2; 11 bases fit TRBD2. The V gene end was trimmed by 2 bases and the J gene end by 4 bases; junction bases not matched to a gene: 9. The CDR3 runs 18 residues. Germline CDR1 reads LNHDA; CDR2 reads SQIVND (reference sequence). The CDR3 spells CASSIQPGLAVRTGELFF. DNA for the CDR3: TGTGCCAGTAGTATACAGCCGGGACTAGCGGTCCGCACCGGGGAGCTGTTTTTT. Together with reference TRBV19 and TRBJ2-2, the CDR3 gives the full variable domain: DGGITQSPKYLFRKEGQNVTLSCEQNLNHDAMYWYRQDPGQGLRLIYYSQIVNDFQKGDIAEGYSVSREKKESFPLTVTSAQKNPTAFYLCASSIQPGLAVRTGELFFGEGSRLTVL.

This clone has a single count. The V gene is TRBV27, the J gene TRBJ2-7; 8 bases are a match to TRBD1. This CDR3 has 15 residues. CDR1 is MNHEY, CDR2 SMNVEV, per germline (reference sequence). V was pared by 3 bases and J by 0 bases, with 4 bases of the junction left unmatched. The CDR3 region has the DNA TGTGCCAGCAGTTTGCTTACAGGGGGCTCCTACGAGCAGTACTTC. It yields the protein CASSLLTGGSYEQYF.

V and J are TRBV4-1 and TRBJ2-3, with 11 bases fitting TRBD2. Trimming removed 3 bases from V and 8 bases from J; junction bases left unmatched: 13. This CDR3 comprises 17 residues. In germline, CDR1 is MGHRA, CDR2 YSYEKL. The CDR3 protein is CASSQSKLAGELSTQYF. Written as DNA, the CDR3 is TGCGCCAGCAGCCAGTCTAAACTAGCGGGGGAGTTGAGTACGCAGTATTTT.

The chain employs TRBV5-6 and TRBJ2-1, with D unresolved. V was pared by 0 bases and J by 8 bases, with 6 bases between. The CDR3 totals 12 residues. The germline V gene has CDR1 SGHDT and CDR2 YYEEEE. This chain's CDR3 is CASSLEEYEQFF. CDR3 sequence (DNA): TGTGCCAGCAGCTTGGAAGAGTATGAGCAGTTCTTC.

The chain joins TRBV11-2 to TRBJ2-5, with 9 nucleotides matching TRBD2. The CDR3 is 16 amino acids. V shed 4 bases and J 0 bases; nucleotides not matched to a gene: 6. Germline-derived CDR1 and CDR2 are SGHAT and FQNNGV. The CDR3 sequence: CASSSRLAAYQETQYF. CDR3 sequence (DNA): TGTGCCAGCAGCTCCCGACTAGCGGCGTACCAAGAGACCCAGTACTTC.

This chain's CDR3 is CAWNPVRVNTGELFF. The CDR3 DNA reads TGTGCCTGGAACCCCGTGAGAGTGAACACCGGGGAGCTGTTTTTT. The V and J genes are TRBV30 and TRBJ2-2, with no clear D. Trimming shortened V by 4 bases and J by 1 base, and 13 bases separated the two germline ends. Per the germline V gene, CDR1 is GTSNPN and CDR2 is SVGIG (reference sequence). The CDR3 covers 15 residues.

V gene TRBV5-6 combines with J gene TRBJ2-3; 9 bases are shared with TRBD1. After removal of 3 bases from V and 4 bases from J, the junction contained 3 bases not matched to a gene. The V gene's germline CDR1 is SGHDT and CDR2 YYEEEE. The CDR3 length is 14 residues. CDR3 sequence reads: CASSYGQGPDTQYF. In DNA, the CDR3 is TGTGCCAGCAGCTATGGACAGGGGCCAGATACGCAGTATTTT. Full variable domain (remainder filled in from reference TRBV5-6 and TRBJ2-3): DAGVTQSPTHLIKTRGQQVTLRCSPKSGHDTVSWYQQALGQGPQFIFQYYEEEERQRGNFPDRFSGHQFPNYSSELNVNALLLGDSALYLCASSYGQGPDTQYFGPGTRLTVL.

V gene TRBV6-5 combines with J gene TRBJ2-1, with 8 nucleotides matching TRBD1. V gave up 6 bases and J gave up 5 bases; unmatched junction bases: 9. CDR1 is MNHEY and CDR2 is SVGAGI in the germline V gene. The CDR3 consists of 15 residues. This CDR3 is CASRARGQGNNEQFF. The CDR3 DNA is TGTGCCAGCAGGGCGCGAGGACAGGGTAACAATGAGCAGTTCTTC.

V usage is TRBV9 and J usage is TRBJ2-2, with 16 bases aligning to TRBD2. This CDR3 region has 19 residues. V shed 0 bases, J shed 4 bases, and the junction held 6 bases outside the gene matches. Germline CDR1 and CDR2: SGDLS and YYNGEE. Here the CDR3 DNA reads TGTGCCAGCAGCGTAGCGGGACTAGCGGGAGGGCCCAGCACCGGGGAGCTGTTTTTT. This codes for CASSVAGLAGGPSTGELFF.

V gene TRBV28 combines with J gene TRBJ2-2; tentative D call: TRBD1 (6 bases). The germline V gene encodes CDR1 MDHEN and CDR2 SYDVKM. Trimming took off 6 bases at V and 2 bases at J, with 16 bases between the two ends. The CDR3 is 16 residues long. For the CDR3, the DNA is TGTGCCAGCAGACGCCTCGACAGGACTAACACCGGGGAGCTGTTTTTT. Amino acids: CASRRLDRTNTGELFF.

The chain links TRBV15 to TRBJ1-5; no firm D call. V was cut by 3 bases and J by 5 bases, with 20 bases left in between. Germline CDR1 LNHNV, CDR2 YYDKDF (reference sequence). The length of the CDR3 is 17 residues. CDR3 amino acids: CATSSQRANLIDQPQHF. CDR3 bases: TGTGCCACCAGCAGCCAACGTGCGAATCTGATTGATCAGCCCCAGCATTTT.

This clone was counted between two and nine times. This chain connects TRBV5-1 to TRBJ2-3; 8 bases fit TRBD2. The CDR3 sequence is 16 residues long. The V gene end was trimmed by 0 bases and the J gene end by 4 bases; junction bases not matched to a gene: 7. Germline V gene sequence: CDR1 SGHRS, CDR2 YFSETQ. The chain's CDR3 is CASSLVSAGGADTQYF. The CDR3 nucleotides are TGCGCCAGCAGCTTGGTTTCGGCGGGGGGCGCAGATACGCAGTATTTT.

There are a few counts of this clone. This sequence joins TRBV7-9 and TRBJ1-1; the D is unclear. The CDR3 totals 13 residues. V lost 1 base to trimming and J lost 8 bases, with 11 bases between them. Per the germline V gene, CDR1 is SEHNR and CDR2 is FQNEAQ (reference sequence). In DNA form, the CDR3 reads TGTGCCAGCAGCTTAGTAGCCAACGCGGAAGCTTTCTTT. Its protein product is CASSLVANAEAFF.

The J gene is TRBJ1-1, the V gene TRBV5-1; TRBD1 matches 11 bases. V gave up 4 bases and J gave up 1 base; unmatched junction bases: 12. CDR1 and CDR2 from the germline V gene are SGHRS and YFSETQ. There are 18 residues in the CDR3. The CDR3: CASSPLNVGQGANTEAFF. The CDR3 bases are TGCGCCAGCAGCCCGCTTAACGTCGGACAGGGGGCGAACACTGAAGCTTTCTTT.

The chain recombines TRBV11-2 with TRBJ1-5; no clear D gene. This CDR3 comprises 14 residues. Germline V CDR1 and CDR2: SGHAT, FQNNGV. The V end was cut by 5 bases, the J end by 4 bases, with 12 bases between. CDR3 in DNA: TGTGCCAGCAGCCTCCACGACTCTAATCAGCCCCAGCATTTT. Encoded protein: CASSLHDSNQPQHF.